The present entry profiles one TCR beta chain with its context. Antigen: not known. Preparation of TCR beta libraries was done by quantitative 5'-RACE with molecular barcodes. TCRdb independently ran MiXCR on the 5' RACE reads; one entry per CDR3 protein. Of about 250,000 distinct CDR3 sequences in the sample, 15% to 20% were seen once. The source of the sample is a study of CD8 T cells in ankylosing spondylitis. Points from the study as a whole: Matched ankylosing spondylitis synovial fluid reportedly showed significant enrichment of disease-linked clones.

The CDR3 sequence is 13 residues long. Trimming left V 6 bases short and J 5 bases short, with 13 bases between. The TCR comes from a male donor with ankylosing spondylitis or in good health (not recorded which). V and J are TRBV12-3 or TRBV12-4 and TRBJ1-1, with no clear D. Source material: blood, either unsorted or a sorted T cell fraction (not recorded which). The DNA of the CDR3 is TGTGCCAGCAGCCCCGGGCTGATAACTGAAGCTTTCTTT. It translates to CASSPGLITEAFF.